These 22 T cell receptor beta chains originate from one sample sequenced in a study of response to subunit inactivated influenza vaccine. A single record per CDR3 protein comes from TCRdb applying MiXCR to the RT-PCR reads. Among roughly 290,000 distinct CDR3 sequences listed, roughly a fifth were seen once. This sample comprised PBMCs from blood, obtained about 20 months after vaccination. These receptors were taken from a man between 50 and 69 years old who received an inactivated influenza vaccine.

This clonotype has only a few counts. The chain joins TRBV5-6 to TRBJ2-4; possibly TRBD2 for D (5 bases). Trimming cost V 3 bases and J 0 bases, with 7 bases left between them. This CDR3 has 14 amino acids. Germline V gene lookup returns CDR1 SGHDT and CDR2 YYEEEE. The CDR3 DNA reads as TGTGCCAGCAGCTGGACTTTAGCCAAAAACATTCAGTACTTC. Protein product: CASSWTLAKNIQYF.

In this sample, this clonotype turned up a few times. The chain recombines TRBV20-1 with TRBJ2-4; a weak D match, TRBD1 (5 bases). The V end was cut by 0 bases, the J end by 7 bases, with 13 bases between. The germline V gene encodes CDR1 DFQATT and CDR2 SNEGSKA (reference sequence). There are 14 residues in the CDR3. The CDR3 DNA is TGCAGTGCTAGAGATCGACAGAAAAATAACATTCAGTACTTC. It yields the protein CSARDRQKNNIQYF.

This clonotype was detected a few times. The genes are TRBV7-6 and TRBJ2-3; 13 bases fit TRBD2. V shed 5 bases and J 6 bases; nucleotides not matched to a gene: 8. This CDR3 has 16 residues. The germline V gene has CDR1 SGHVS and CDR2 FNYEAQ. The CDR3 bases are TGTGCCAGCAGCGCTGGACTAGCGGGGGTAGGGGATACGCAGTATTTT. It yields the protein CASSAGLAGVGDTQYF.

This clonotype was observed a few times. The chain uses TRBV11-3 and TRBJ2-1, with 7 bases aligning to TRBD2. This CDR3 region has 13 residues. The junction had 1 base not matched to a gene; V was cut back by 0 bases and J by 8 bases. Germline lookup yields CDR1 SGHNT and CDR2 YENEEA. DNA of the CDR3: TGTGCCAGCAGCTTAGATGGGGGGGATGAGCAGTTCTTC. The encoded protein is CASSLDGGDEQFF.

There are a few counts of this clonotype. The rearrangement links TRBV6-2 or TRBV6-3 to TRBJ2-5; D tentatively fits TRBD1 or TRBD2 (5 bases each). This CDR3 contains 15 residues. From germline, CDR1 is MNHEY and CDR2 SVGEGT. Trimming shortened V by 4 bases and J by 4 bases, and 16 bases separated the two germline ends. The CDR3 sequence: CASSSGTRFGETQYF. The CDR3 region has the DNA TGTGCCAGCAGTTCCGGGACGAGATTCGGAGAGACCCAGTACTTC.

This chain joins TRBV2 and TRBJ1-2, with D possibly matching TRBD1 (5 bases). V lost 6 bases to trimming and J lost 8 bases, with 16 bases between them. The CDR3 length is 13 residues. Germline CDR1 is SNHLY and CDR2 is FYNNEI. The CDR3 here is CASRPNARGGYTF. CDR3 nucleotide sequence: TGTGCCAGCAGACCAAATGCCCGGGGCGGCTACACCTTC.

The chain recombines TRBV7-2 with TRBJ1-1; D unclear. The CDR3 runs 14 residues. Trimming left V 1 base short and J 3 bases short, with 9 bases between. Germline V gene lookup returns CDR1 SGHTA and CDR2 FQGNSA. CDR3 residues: CASSLVAVDTEAFF. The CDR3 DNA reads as TGTGCCAGCAGCTTAGTTGCAGTAGACACTGAAGCTTTCTTT.

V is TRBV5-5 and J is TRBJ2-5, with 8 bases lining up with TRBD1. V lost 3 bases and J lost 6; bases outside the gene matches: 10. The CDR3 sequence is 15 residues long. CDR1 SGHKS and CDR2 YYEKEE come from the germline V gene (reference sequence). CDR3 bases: TGTGCCAGCAGCTCGTTCGCCACAGGGGGAAAGACCCAGTACTTC. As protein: CASSSFATGGKTQYF.

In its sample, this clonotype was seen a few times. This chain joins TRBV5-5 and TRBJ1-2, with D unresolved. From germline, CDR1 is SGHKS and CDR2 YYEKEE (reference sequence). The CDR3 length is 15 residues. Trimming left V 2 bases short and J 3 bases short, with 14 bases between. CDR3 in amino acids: CASSLVQPYHYGYTF. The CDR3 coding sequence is TGTGCCAGCAGCTTAGTCCAGCCATACCACTATGGCTACACCTTC. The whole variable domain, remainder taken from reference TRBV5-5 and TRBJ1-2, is DAGVTQSPTHLIKTRGQQVTLRCSPISGHKSVSWYQQVLGQGPQFIFQYYEKEERGRGNFPDRFSARQFPNYSSELNVNALLLGDSALYLCASSLVQPYHYGYTFGSGTRLTVV.

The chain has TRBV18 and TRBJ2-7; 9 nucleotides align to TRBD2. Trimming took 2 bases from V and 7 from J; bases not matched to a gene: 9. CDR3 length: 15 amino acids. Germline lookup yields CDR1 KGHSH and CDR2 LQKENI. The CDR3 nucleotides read TGTGCCAGCTCACCAGGGGCTAGCGGGACGTTTGAGCAGTACTTC. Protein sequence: CASSPGASGTFEQYF.

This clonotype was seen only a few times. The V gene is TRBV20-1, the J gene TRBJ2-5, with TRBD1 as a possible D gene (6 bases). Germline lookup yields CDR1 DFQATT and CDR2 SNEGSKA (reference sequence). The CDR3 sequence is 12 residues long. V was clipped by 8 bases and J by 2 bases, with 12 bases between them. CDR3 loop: CSLQGPQETQYF. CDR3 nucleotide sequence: TGCAGTCTACAGGGTCCGCAAGAGACCCAGTACTTC.

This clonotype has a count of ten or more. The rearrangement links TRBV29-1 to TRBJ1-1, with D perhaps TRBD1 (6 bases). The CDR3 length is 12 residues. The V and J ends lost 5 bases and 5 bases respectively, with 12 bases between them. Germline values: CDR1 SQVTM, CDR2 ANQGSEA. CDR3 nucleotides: TGCAGCGTTAAGGGGGGCCTTACTGAAGCTTTCTTT. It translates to CSVKGGLTEAFF.

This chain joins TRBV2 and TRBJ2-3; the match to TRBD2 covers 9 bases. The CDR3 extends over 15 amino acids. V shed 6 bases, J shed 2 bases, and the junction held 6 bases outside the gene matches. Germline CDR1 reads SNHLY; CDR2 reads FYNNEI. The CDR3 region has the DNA TGTGCCAGCAGAGCACCGGGACTAGCCACAGATACGCAGTATTTT. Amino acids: CASRAPGLATDTQYF.

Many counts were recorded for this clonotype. The CDR3 loop is CATGPRRLGLTDTQYF. CDR3 DNA: TGTGCCACCGGCCCCAGGAGACTAGGGCTCACAGATACGCAGTATTTT. V is TRBV24-1 and J is TRBJ2-3; D may be TRBD2 (6 bases). Germline V CDR1 and CDR2: KGHDR, SFDVKD. This CDR3 contains 16 residues. With 9 bases removed from V and 2 bases from J, the gap between germline ends came to 20 bases.

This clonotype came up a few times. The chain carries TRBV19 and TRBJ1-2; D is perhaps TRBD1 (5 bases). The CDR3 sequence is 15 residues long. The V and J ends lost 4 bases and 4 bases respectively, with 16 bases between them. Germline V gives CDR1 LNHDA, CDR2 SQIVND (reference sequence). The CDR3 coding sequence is TGTGCCAGTAGTACCGAGAGGGGCGATATCTATGGCTACACCTTC. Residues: CASSTERGDIYGYTF.

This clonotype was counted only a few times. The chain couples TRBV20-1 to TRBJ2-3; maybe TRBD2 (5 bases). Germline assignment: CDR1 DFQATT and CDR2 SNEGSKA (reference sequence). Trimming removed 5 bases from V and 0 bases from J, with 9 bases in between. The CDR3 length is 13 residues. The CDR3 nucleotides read TGCAGTGCTTCCCGGGGAAGCACAGATACGCAGTATTTT. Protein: CSASRGSTDTQYF.

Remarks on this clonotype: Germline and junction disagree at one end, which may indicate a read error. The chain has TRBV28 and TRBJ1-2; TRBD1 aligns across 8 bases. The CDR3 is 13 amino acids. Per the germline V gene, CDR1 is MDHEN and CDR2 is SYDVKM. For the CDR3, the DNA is TGTGCCAGCCGATCTGGACAGGGATATATCCTCGGGTTC. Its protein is CASRSGQGYILGF.

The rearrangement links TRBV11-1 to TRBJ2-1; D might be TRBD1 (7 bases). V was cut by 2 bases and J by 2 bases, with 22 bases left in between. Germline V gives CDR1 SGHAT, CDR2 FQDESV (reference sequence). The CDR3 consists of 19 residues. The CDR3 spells CASSLPAGGGGPAYNEQFF. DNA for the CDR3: TGTGCCAGCAGCTTACCTGCCGGAGGGGGCGGGCCCGCCTACAATGAGCAGTTCTTC. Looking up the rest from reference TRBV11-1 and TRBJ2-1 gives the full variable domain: EAEVAQSPRYKITEKSQAVAFWCDPISGHATLYWYRQILGQGPELLVQFQDESVVDDSQLPKDRFSAERLKGVDSTLKIQPAELGDSAMYLCASSLPAGGGGPAYNEQFFGPGTRLTVL.

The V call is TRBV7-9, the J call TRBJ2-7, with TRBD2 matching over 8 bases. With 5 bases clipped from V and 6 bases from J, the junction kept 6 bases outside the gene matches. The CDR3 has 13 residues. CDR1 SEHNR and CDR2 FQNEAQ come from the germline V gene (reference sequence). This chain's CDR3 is CASSPGGPSEQYF. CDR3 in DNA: TGTGCCAGCAGCCCGGGAGGGCCGAGCGAGCAGTACTTC.

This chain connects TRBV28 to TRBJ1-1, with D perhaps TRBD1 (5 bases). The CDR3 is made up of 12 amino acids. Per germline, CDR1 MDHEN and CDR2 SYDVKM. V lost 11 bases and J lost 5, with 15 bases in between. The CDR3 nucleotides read TGTGCCGTCAACCCGGGACGGACTGAAGCTTTCTTT. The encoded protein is CAVNPGRTEAFF.

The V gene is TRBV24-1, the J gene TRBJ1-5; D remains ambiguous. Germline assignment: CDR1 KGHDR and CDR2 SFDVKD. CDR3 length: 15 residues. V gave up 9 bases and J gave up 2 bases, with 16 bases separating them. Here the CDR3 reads CATCERLAGNQPQHF. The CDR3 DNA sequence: TGTGCCACCTGCGAGCGACTGGCGGGCAATCAGCCCCAGCATTTT.

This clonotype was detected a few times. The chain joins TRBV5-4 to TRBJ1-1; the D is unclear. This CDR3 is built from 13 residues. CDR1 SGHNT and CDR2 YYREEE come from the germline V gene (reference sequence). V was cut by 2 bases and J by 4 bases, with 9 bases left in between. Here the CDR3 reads CASSLLSGTEAFF. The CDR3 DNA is TGTGCCAGCAGCTTACTCAGCGGCACTGAAGCTTTCTTT. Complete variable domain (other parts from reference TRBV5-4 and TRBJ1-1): ETGVTQSPTHLIKTRGQQVTLRCSSQSGHNTVSWYQQALGQGPQFIFQYYREEENGRGNFPPRFSGLQFPNYSSELNVNALELDDSALYLCASSLLSGTEAFFGQGTRLTVV.